Listed here are 2 T cell receptor beta chains from one sample, sequenced in a study of T cell changes during pregnancy in multiple sclerosis. Only in-frame clones appear in the TCRdb table, and some are missing; sequencing was by immunoSEQ multiplex PCR. The repertoire has about 13,000 clones, about nine tenths of them found once; the top ten carry roughly an eighth. The sample consisted of CD8+ T cells from peripheral blood mononuclear cells, taken after pregnancy. These receptor sequences come from a female donor in good health, enrolled as a control in a pregnancy study.

This chain connects TRBV7-9 to TRBJ2-7; D is possibly TRBD1 (6 bases). Per the germline V gene, CDR1 is SEHNR and CDR2 is FQNEAQ (reference sequence). CDR3 length: 12 amino acids. V was shortened by 7 bases and J by 3 bases, with 10 bases between the two germline ends. The CDR3 protein is CASTQGNYEQYF. Written as DNA, the CDR3 is TGTGCCAGCACCCAGGGGAACTACGAGCAGTACTTC. Together with reference TRBV7-9 and TRBJ2-7, the CDR3 gives the full variable domain: DTGVSQNPRHKITKRGQNVTFRCDPISEHNRLYWYRQTLGQGPEFLTYFQNEAQLEKSRLLSDRFSAERPKGSFSTLEIQRTEQGDSAMYLCASTQGNYEQYFGPGTRLTVT.

CDR3 nucleotide sequence: TGTGCCATCAGTGGGCCCCTCGGAAGCGCCGGGGAGCTGTTTTTT. It codes for CAISGPLGSAGELFF. The chain uses TRBV10-3 and TRBJ2-2; D call uncertain. The CDR3 sequence is 15 residues long. Trimming stripped 4 bases from V and 6 bases from J, with 15 bases between. From germline, CDR1 is ENHRY and CDR2 SYGVKD.